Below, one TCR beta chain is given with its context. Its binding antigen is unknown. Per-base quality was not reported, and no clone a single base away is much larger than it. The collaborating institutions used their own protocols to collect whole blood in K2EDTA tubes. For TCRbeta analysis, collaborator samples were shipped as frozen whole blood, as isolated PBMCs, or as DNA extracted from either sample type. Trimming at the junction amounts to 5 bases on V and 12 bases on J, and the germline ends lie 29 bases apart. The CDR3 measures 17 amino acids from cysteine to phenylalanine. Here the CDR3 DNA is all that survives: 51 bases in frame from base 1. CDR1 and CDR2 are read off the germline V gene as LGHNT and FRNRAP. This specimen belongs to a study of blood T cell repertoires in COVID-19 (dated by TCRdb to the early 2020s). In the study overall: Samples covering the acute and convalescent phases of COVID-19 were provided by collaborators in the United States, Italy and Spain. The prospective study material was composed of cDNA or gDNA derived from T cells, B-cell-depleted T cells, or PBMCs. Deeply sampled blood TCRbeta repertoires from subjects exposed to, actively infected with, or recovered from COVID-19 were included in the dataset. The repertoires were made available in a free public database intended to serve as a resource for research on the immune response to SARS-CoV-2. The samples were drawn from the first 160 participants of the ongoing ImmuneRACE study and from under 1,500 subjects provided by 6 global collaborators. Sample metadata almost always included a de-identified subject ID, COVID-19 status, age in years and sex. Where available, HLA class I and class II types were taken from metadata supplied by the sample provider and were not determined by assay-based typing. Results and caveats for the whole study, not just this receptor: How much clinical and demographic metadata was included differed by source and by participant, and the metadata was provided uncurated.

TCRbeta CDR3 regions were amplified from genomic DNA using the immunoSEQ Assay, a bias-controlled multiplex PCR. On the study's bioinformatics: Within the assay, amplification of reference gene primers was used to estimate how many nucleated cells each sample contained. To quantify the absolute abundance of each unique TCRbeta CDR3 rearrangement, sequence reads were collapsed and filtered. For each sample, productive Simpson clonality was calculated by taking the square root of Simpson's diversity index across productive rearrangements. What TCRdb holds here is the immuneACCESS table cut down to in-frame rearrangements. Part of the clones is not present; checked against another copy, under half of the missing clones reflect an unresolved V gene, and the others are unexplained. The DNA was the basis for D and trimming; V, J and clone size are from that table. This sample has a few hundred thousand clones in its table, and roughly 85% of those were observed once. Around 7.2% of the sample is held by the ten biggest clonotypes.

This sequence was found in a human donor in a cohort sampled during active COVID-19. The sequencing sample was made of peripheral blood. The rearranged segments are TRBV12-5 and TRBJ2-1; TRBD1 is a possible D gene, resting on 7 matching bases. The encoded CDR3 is CASGLPNLQTQGGRQFF. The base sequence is TGTGCTAGTGGTCTACCAAACCTTCAAACTCAGGGGGGTCGGCAGTTCTTC.